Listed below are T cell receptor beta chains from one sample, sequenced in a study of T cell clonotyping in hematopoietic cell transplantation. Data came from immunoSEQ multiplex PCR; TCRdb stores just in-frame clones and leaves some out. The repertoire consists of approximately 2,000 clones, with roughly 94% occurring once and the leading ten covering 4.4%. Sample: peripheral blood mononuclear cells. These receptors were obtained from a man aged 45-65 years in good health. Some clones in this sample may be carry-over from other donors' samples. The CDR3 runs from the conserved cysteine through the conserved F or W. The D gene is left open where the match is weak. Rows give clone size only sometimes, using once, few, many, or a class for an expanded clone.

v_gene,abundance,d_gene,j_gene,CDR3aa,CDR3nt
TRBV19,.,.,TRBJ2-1,CASSMFELSFSEQFF,TGTGCCAGTAGTATGTTCGAACTCTCTTTTAGTGAGCAGTTCTTC
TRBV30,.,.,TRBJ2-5,CAWEPGPPKETQYF,TGTGCCTGGGAACCGGGGCCGCCAAAGGAGACCCAGTACTTC
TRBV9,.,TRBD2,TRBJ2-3,CASSAGPGLDTDTQYF,TGTGCCAGCAGCGCCGGACCGGGACTAGACACAGATACGCAGTATTTT
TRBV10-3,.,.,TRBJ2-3,CAITGASTDTQYF,TGTGCCATCACAGGGGCTAGCACAGATACGCAGTATTTT
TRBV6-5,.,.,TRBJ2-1,CASRQGYNEQFF,TGTGCCAGCAGGCAGGGGTACAATGAGCAGTTCTTC
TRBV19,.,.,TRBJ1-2,CASREGGLYGYTF,TGTGCCAGCCGCGAGGGGGGCTTGTATGGCTACACCTTC
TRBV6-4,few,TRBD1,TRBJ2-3,CASSEGQGGTDTQYF,TGTGCCAGCAGTGAAGGACAGGGGGGGACAGATACGCAGTATTTT
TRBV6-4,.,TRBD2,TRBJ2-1,CASSASSGGATLNEQFF,TGTGCCAGCAGTGCCAGTAGCGGGGGGGCCACTCTCAATGAGCAGTTCTTC
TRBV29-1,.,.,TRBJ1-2,CSVGRGNGYTF,TGCAGCGTTGGCAGGGGCAATGGCTACACCTTC
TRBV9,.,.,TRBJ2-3,CASSVGGFADTQYF,TGTGCCAGCAGCGTAGGGGGGTTTGCAGATACGCAGTATTTT
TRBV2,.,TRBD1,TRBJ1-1,CASSANDRANTEAFF,TGTGCCAGCAGTGCGAATGACAGGGCGAACACTGAAGCTTTCTTT
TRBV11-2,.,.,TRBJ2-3,CASSLGHGGGDTQYF,TGTGCCAGCAGCTTAGGGCATGGGGGAGGAGATACGCAGTATTTT
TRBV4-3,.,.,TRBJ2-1,CASSQDRGRGEQFF,TGCGCCAGCAGCCAAGATCGGGGTCGGGGTGAGCAGTTCTTC
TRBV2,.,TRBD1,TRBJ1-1,CANFRDRGGGTEAFF,TGTGCCAACTTCAGGGACAGGGGAGGGGGGACTGAAGCTTTCTTT
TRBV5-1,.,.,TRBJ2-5,CASSPGTYPETQYF,TGCGCCAGCAGCCCCGGGACTTACCCAGAGACCCAGTACTTC
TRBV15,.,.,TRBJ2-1,CATSRDVGDYPHNEQFF,TGTGCCACCAGCAGAGATGTGGGGGATTATCCCCACAATGAGCAGTTCTTC
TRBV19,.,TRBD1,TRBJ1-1,CASIQWQGASGNTEAFF,TGTGCCAGTATCCAGTGGCAGGGGGCATCAGGGAACACTGAAGCTTTCTTT
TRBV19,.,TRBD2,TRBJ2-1,CASRGELREGEQFF,TGTGCCAGTAGGGGGGAGTTGCGGGAGGGTGAGCAGTTCTTC
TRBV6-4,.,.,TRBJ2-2,CASSDEGVTGELFF,TGTGCCAGCAGTGACGAGGGGGTTACCGGGGAGCTGTTTTTT
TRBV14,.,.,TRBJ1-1,CASSRQVGFTEAFF,TGTGCCAGCAGCCGACAGGTTGGATTCACTGAAGCTTTCTTT
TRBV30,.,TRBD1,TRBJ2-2,CACTRGLANTGELFF,TGTGCCTGTACGAGGGGGCTAGCCAACACCGGGGAGCTGTTTTTT
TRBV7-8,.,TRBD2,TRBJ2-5,CASSLREGPATQYF,TGTGCCAGCAGCCTCCGGGAGGGGCCGGCGACCCAGTACTTC
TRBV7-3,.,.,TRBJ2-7,CASSSTGRYEQYF,TGTGCCAGCAGTTCGACAGGGAGGTACGAGCAGTACTTC
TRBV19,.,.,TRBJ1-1,CASRTQGKNTEAFF,TGTGCCAGTAGAACACAGGGCAAAAACACTGAAGCTTTCTTT
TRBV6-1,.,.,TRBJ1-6,CASSGGEGYNSPLHF,TGTGCCAGCAGTGGAGGGGAGGGGTATAATTCACCCCTCCACTTT
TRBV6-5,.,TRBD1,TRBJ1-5,CASRRTGRNQPQHF,TGTGCCAGCAGGAGGACAGGGAGAAATCAGCCCCAGCATTTT
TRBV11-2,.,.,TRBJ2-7,CASSSYYEQYF,TGTGCCAGCAGCTCCTACTACGAGCAGTACTTC
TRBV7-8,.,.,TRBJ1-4,CASSLAREKLFF,TGTGCCAGCAGCTTAGCGCGGGAGAAACTGTTTTTT
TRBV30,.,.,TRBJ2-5,CAWSSGSEETQYF,TGTGCCTGGAGTTCGGGCTCGGAGGAGACCCAGTACTTC
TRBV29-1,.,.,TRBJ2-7,CSVMTGDEQYF,TGCAGCGTGATGACAGGTGACGAGCAGTACTTC
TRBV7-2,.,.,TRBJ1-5,CASSLDRDQPQHF,TGTGCCAGCAGCTTAGACAGGGATCAGCCCCAGCATTTT
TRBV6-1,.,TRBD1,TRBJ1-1,CASRPGQPNTEAFF,TGTGCCAGCAGACCGGGACAGCCGAACACTGAAGCTTTCTTT
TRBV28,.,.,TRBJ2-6,CASSLSGLTQSRADVLTF,TGTGCCAGCAGTCTTAGTGGCTTGACACAAAGTCGGGCCGACGTCCTGACTTTC
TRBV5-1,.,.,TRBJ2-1,CASSVDWSNEQFF,TGCGCCAGCAGCGTGGACTGGTCTAATGAGCAGTTCTTC
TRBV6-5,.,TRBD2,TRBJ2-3,CASSFLAGEKYF,TGTGCCAGCAGTTTCCTAGCGGGGGAGAAGTATTTT
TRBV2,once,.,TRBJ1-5,CASSLYEGSNQPQHF,TGTGCCAGCAGTCTGTATGAGGGTAGCAATCAGCCCCAGCATTTT
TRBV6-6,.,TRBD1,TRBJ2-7,CASSRDVTGGAYEQYF,TGTGCCAGCAGCCGCGACGTGACAGGGGGTGCCTACGAGCAGTACTTC
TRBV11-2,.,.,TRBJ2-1,CASSYGGEQFF,TGTGCCAGCAGCTACGGGGGTGAGCAGTTCTTC
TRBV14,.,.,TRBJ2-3,CASSQPSNRASRVGTDTQYF,TGTGCCAGCAGCCAGCCGAGTAACAGAGCCTCTCGAGTGGGCACAGATACGCAGTATTTT
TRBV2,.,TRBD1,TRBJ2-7,CASGQGSYEQYF,TGTGCCAGCGGACAGGGCTCCTACGAGCAGTACTTC
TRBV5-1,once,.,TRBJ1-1,CASSLDGENTEAFF,TGCGCCAGCAGCTTGGATGGCGAAAACACTGAAGCTTTCTTT
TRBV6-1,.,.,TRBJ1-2,CASSEGIRYGYTF,TGTGCCAGCAGTGAGGGGATCCGGTATGGCTACACCTTC
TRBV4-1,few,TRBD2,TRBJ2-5,CASSQVPSGVQETQYF,TGCGCCAGCAGCCAAGTTCCTAGCGGGGTCCAAGAGACCCAGTACTTC
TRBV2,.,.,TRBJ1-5,CASRDSNQPQHF,TGTGCCAGCCGAGATAGCAATCAGCCCCAGCATTTT
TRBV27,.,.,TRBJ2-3,CASSFGGTDTQYF,TGTGCCAGCAGTTTCGGGGGCACAGATACGCAGTATTTT
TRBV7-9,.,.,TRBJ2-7,CASSFYRDTSYEQYF,TGTGCCAGCAGCTTTTACAGGGACACCTCCTACGAGCAGTACTTC
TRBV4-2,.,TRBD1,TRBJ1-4,CASSQEQGVLDRTNEKLFF,TGTGCCAGCAGCCAAGAACAGGGGGTCCTCGACAGAACTAATGAAAAACTGTTTTTT
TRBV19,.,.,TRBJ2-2,CASSMGRESGELFF,TGTGCCAGTAGTATGGGCAGGGAGAGCGGGGAGCTGTTTTTT
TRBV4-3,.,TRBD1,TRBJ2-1,CASSLGSRGYNEQFF,TGCGCCAGCAGCCTGGGGTCCAGGGGGTACAATGAGCAGTTCTTC